The rows below give T cell receptor beta chains drawn from one sample of a study of cytomegalovirus exposure and HLA in healthy donors. The table came from immunoSEQ multiplex PCR; TCRdb's copy has only in-frame clones and leaves some out. The data contain approximately 240,000 clones, roughly 91% of them singletons. Sequences were obtained from PBMCs. The receptor set was obtained from a woman under 30 in good health and CMV-seronegative. Both conserved end residues are part of each CDR3. A D gene is named only where the DNA matches it firmly. Clone size is given for some rows only: seen once, a few or many times, or a class if the clone is expanded.

.	TRBV4-1	.	TRBJ1-5	CASSQAGFQPQHF	TGCGCCAGCAGCCAAGCGGGGTTTCAGCCCCAGCATTTT
.	TRBV11-2	.	TRBJ2-3	CASSFGRGGADTQYF	TGTGCCAGCAGCTTCGGACGCGGAGGCGCAGATACGCAGTATTTT
once	TRBV5-5	TRBD2	TRBJ2-5	CASSTGGGGETQYF	TGTGCCAGCAGCACGGGGGGCGGGGGGGAGACCCAGTACTTC
once	TRBV4-3	.	TRBJ1-3	CASSPGDPGNTIYF	TGCGCCAGCAGCCCAGGGGACCCTGGAAACACCATATATTTT
.	TRBV4-1	.	TRBJ1-1	CASSQVAGQTNTEAFF	TGCGCCAGCAGCCAAGTGGCGGGTCAGACGAACACTGAAGCTTTCTTT
.	TRBV7-9	TRBD2	TRBJ2-3	CASSGRLADTQYF	TGTGCCAGCAGCGGCAGACTAGCTGATACGCAGTATTTT
.	TRBV5-1	TRBD2	TRBJ2-7	CASKRIAGGQFYEQYF	TGCGCCAGCAAGAGGATAGCGGGAGGTCAATTCTACGAGCAGTACTTC
.	TRBV15	TRBD1	TRBJ2-7	CATSRGTGGSSYEQYF	TGTGCCACCAGCAGAGGGACAGGGGGCAGTTCCTACGAGCAGTACTTC
.	TRBV4-3	.	TRBJ2-1	CASSPRRDSTPRNEQFF	TGCGCCAGCAGCCCCCGACGGGACTCTACCCCTCGGAATGAGCAGTTCTTC
.	TRBV9	.	TRBJ1-2	CASVGRGGYTF	TGTGCCAGCGTGGGGCGGGGTGGCTACACCTTC
once	TRBV6-5	.	TRBJ1-1	CASSFNRENEAFF	TGTGCCAGCAGTTTCAACAGAGAAAATGAAGCTTTCTTT
.	TRBV5-1	.	TRBJ1-2	CASSLRGNDYGYTF	TGCGCCAGCAGCTTACGAGGGAATGACTATGGCTACACCTTC
.	TRBV5-1	TRBD1	TRBJ2-5	CASSLPGTGLQETQYF	TGCGCCAGCAGCTTGCCCGGGACAGGGCTGCAAGAGACCCAGTACTTC
.	TRBV5-1	.	TRBJ1-5	CASSLDGNQPQHF	TGCGCCAGCAGCTTGGACGGGAATCAGCCCCAGCATTTT
.	TRBV2	TRBD1	TRBJ1-2	CASSPGQGRGYGYTF	TGTGCCAGCAGTCCGGGACAGGGGCGAGGCTATGGCTACACCTTC
once	TRBV6-6	.	TRBJ1-6	CASSYGGRSPLHF	TGTGCCAGCAGTTACGGTGGGCGATCACCCCTCCACTTT
.	TRBV2	.	TRBJ1-2	CASKQGNYGYTF	TGTGCCAGCAAGCAGGGTAACTATGGCTACACCTTC